These 26 T cell receptor beta chains originate from one sample sequenced in a study of CD8+CD57+ T cells in acquired aplastic anemia. Genomic DNA served as template for TCR beta VDJ and CDR3 profiling. TCRdb passed the reads through MiXCR, listing each CDR3 protein once. The data hold 260,000 or so distinct CDR3 sequences, with 47% observed a single time. Before being chosen for sequencing, patients had shown CD8+CD57+ cell expansion by flow cytometry. Sequencing input: sorted CD4+, CD8+, or CD8+CD57+ T cells (not recorded which) from PBMCs. Receptors originate from a human donor with aplastic anemia.

About this clonotype: A much larger clone lies one base from this, so it may be a read error. The chain joins TRBV14 to TRBJ2-1; the D is unclear. This CDR3 comprises 15 residues. V was cut by 0 bases and J by 0 bases, with 6 bases left in between. The germline V gene has CDR1 SGHDN and CDR2 FVKESK. DNA for the CDR3: TGTGCCAGCAGCCAAGATACCCACTCCTACAATGAGCAGTTCTTC. Translated: CASSQDTHSYNEQFF.

This clonotype appeared a single time. The chain carries TRBV15 and TRBJ2-1, with 13 bases that match TRBD2. The CDR3 has 19 amino acids. Germline trimming cut 1 base from V and 5 bases from J; bases unmatched to any gene: 11. The V gene's germline CDR1 is LNHNV and CDR2 YYDKDF (reference sequence). The CDR3 nucleotides are TGTGCCACCAGCAGAGGGACAGGAGAAGGACTAGCGGGGGACAATGAGCAGTTCTTC. Its translation is CATSRGTGEGLAGDNEQFF.

This clonotype appeared many times. The chain combines TRBV19 with TRBJ1-2, with no clear D. V dropped 1 base and J dropped 8 bases, with 14 bases sitting between them. Looked up from germline, CDR1 is LNHDA and CDR2 is SQIVND (reference sequence). The CDR3 loop spans 14 amino acids. CDR3 amino acids: CASSIVSGKEGYTF. In DNA, the CDR3 is TGTGCCAGTAGTATAGTTTCCGGGAAGGAAGGCTACACCTTC.

The sample holds many counts of this clonotype. V usage is TRBV7-6 and J usage is TRBJ2-1, with 13 bases fitting TRBD2. Germline CDR1 and CDR2: SGHVS and FNYEAQ. The trim removed 0 bases at V and 4 bases at J, leaving 3 bases unmatched. This CDR3 has 17 amino acids. Here the CDR3 DNA reads TGTGCCAGCAGCTTAGCGTCACTAGCGGGAGGGTACAATGAGCAGTTCTTC. Encoded protein: CASSLASLAGGYNEQFF.

J is TRBJ2-7 and V is TRBV2; 11 positions agree with TRBD1. The V gene end was trimmed by 7 bases and the J gene end by 7 bases; junction bases not matched to a gene: 3. The CDR3 has 12 amino acids. Germline values: CDR1 SNHLY, CDR2 FYNNEI. In nucleotides, the CDR3 is TGTGCCAGCACTGGGACAGGGGGTGAGCAGTACTTC. Protein: CASTGTGGEQYF.

The chain links TRBV7-6 to TRBJ1-1; no clear D. Trimming shortened V by 5 bases and J by 7 bases, and 14 bases separated the two germline ends. This CDR3 region has 13 residues. Germline values: CDR1 SGHVS, CDR2 FNYEAQ. The CDR3 DNA reads as TGTGCCAGCAGCCTAGAGGTACCTTTTGAAGCTTTCTTT. Translation: CASSLEVPFEAFF.

This clonotype was seen more than once but under ten times. The rearrangement uses TRBV10-1 and TRBJ1-2; D is unresolved. This CDR3 has 14 amino acids. Germline loops: CDR1 WNHNN, CDR2 SYGVQD (reference sequence). Trimming stripped 3 bases from V and 4 bases from J, with 12 bases between. The CDR3 region is CASSDGGPSYGYTF. For the CDR3, the DNA is TGCGCCAGCAGTGATGGCGGGCCGAGCTATGGCTACACCTTC.

This clonotype has at least ten counts. The chain links TRBV27 to TRBJ2-7; a weak D match, TRBD1 (6 bases). V lost 9 bases to trimming and J lost 13 bases, with 16 bases between them. This CDR3 has 10 amino acids. CDR1 and CDR2 from the germline V gene are MNHEY and SMNVEV (reference sequence). Written as DNA, the CDR3 is TGTGCCAGTAGGGGACACCTCACATACTTC. Its translation is CASRGHLTYF.

V usage is TRBV25-1 and J usage is TRBJ2-7; TRBD2 might be the D (6 bases). CDR3 size: 13 residues. CDR1 MGHDK and CDR2 SYGVNS come from the germline V gene. V gave up 5 bases and J gave up 6 bases, with 14 bases separating them. The CDR3 nucleotides read TGTGCCAGCAGTTTAGCGCTTAGCGGCGAGCAGTACTTC. This sequence encodes CASSLALSGEQYF.

Concerning this clonotype: A clone one base away is much larger, so this may be a read error. The V and J genes are TRBV6-4 and TRBJ2-2, with 7 bases that match TRBD1. CDR1 is MRHNA and CDR2 is SNTAGT in the germline V gene. There are 15 residues in the CDR3. V was pared by 3 bases and J by 6 bases, with 7 bases of the junction left unmatched. As DNA, the CDR3 is TGTGCCAGCAGTGAACGCCAGGGGGACGCCGGGGAGCTGTTTTTT. It specifies CASSERQGDAGELFF.

This sequence joins TRBV2 and TRBJ2-2; maybe TRBD2 (6 bases). Germline V gene data show CDR1 as SNHLY and CDR2 as FYNNEI. V was trimmed by 5 bases and J by 1 base, leaving 26 bases between them. The CDR3 extends over 20 amino acids. CDR3 region: CASSRTSTSPTNRNTGELFF. As DNA, the CDR3 is TGTGCCAGCAGTCGTACATCCACTAGCCCAACGAATAGGAACACCGGGGAGCTGTTTTTT. The variable domain in full, with the rest retrieved from reference TRBV2 and TRBJ2-2, is EPEVTQTPSHQVTQMGQEVILRCVPISNHLYFYWYRQILGQKVEFLVSFYNNEISEKSEIFDDQFSVERPDGSNFTLKIRSTKLEDSAMYFCASSRTSTSPTNRNTGELFFGEGSRLTVL.

This clonotype has only a few counts. The genes are TRBV20-1 and TRBJ1-2; 8 nucleotides line up with TRBD1. J lost 4 bases, V lost 0 bases, and 1 base had no gene match. The CDR3 is 13 amino acids. Per the germline V gene, CDR1 is DFQATT and CDR2 is SNEGSKA (reference sequence). CDR3 nucleotides: TGCAGTGCTAGAGACCAGGGGGCCTATGGCTACACCTTC. This translates into CSARDQGAYGYTF.

The rearrangement links TRBV28 to TRBJ2-3; TRBD2 agrees at 10 bases. The CDR3 consists of 15 residues. The germline V gene has CDR1 MDHEN and CDR2 SYDVKM. Unmatched junction bases numbered 7, after V lost 6 bases and J lost 4 bases. CDR3 sequence: CASSYGTSAADTQYF. CDR3 DNA sequence: TGTGCCAGCAGCTACGGGACTAGCGCGGCAGATACGCAGTATTTT.

This chain uses TRBV6-2 or TRBV6-3 with TRBJ1-5, with a tentative D call TRBD1 (5 bases). V was shortened by 6 bases and J by 0 bases, with 12 bases between the two germline ends. The germline V gene has CDR1 MNHEY and CDR2 SVGEGT. This CDR3 contains 15 residues. DNA of the CDR3: TGTGCCAGCAGGTCAGCAGGGTATAGCAATCAGCCCCAGCATTTT. Translated, it gives CASRSAGYSNQPQHF.

This clonotype was seen a single time. V and J are TRBV20-1 and TRBJ2-7; no definite D call. This CDR3 spans 14 amino acids. Germline V lookup: CDR1 DFQATT, CDR2 SNEGSKA (reference sequence). V lost 3 bases to trimming and J lost 0 bases, with 12 bases between them. CDR3 coding DNA: TGCAGTGCTAGGTATAGGGCGAGCTCCTACGAGCAGTACTTC. Translated, it gives CSARYRASSYEQYF.

This clonotype was observed a handful of times. The J gene is TRBJ2-7, the V gene TRBV4-3, with 13 bases matching TRBD2. The CDR3 runs 15 residues. V was clipped by 2 bases and J by 4 bases; unmatched bases: 2. Germline V CDR1 and CDR2: LGHNA, YSLEER. The CDR3 loop reads CASSQLLAGGYEQYF. CDR3 nucleotides: TGCGCCAGCAGCCAACTACTAGCGGGGGGGTACGAGCAGTACTTC.

This clonotype was found a few times. The chain has TRBV27 and TRBJ1-5, with 10 bases aligning to TRBD1. CDR3 length: 15 residues. From germline, CDR1 is MNHEY and CDR2 SMNVEV (reference sequence). Germline trimming cut 7 bases from V and 3 bases from J; bases unmatched to any gene: 6. The CDR3 is CASKPGQGLNQPQHF. CDR3 nucleotide sequence: TGTGCCAGCAAACCGGGACAGGGGCTCAATCAGCCCCAGCATTTT.

J is TRBJ1-6 and V is TRBV10-3; 8 nucleotides match TRBD1. The CDR3 totals 14 residues. The V segment lost 2 bases and the J segment 8 bases; nucleotides outside the gene matches: 2. The germline V gene has CDR1 ENHRY and CDR2 SYGVKD. This CDR3 is CAISETGGYSPLHF. For the CDR3, the DNA is TGTGCCATCAGTGAGACAGGGGGTTATTCACCCCTCCACTTT.

A word on this clonotype: This clone may be a read error of a much larger clone one base away. The chain recombines TRBV9 with TRBJ2-1, with 7 nucleotides matching TRBD2. The CDR3 loop spans 15 amino acids. V shed 5 bases and J 9 bases; nucleotides not matched to a gene: 14. CDR1 is SGDLS, CDR2 YYNGEE, per germline. The CDR3 protein is CASSNIRVGEGEQFF. In DNA, the CDR3 is TGTGCCAGCAGTAATATTAGGGTCGGGGAGGGTGAGCAGTTCTTC.

This sequence joins TRBV24-1 and TRBJ2-1; D tentatively reads TRBD1 or TRBD2 (5 bases each). This CDR3 spans 15 amino acids. Germline V CDR1 and CDR2: KGHDR, SFDVKD. V lost 2 bases and J lost 5, with 12 bases in between. CDR3 sequence: CATSDSGTGNNEQFF. DNA of the CDR3: TGTGCCACCAGTGATTCAGGGACCGGAAACAATGAGCAGTTCTTC.

This clonotype has a single count. The chain employs TRBV4-2 and TRBJ2-7, with TRBD1 matching over 12 bases. With V trimmed by 4 bases and J by 6 bases, 10 bases remained unmatched. Germline values: CDR1 LGHNA, CDR2 YNFKEQ. The CDR3 consists of 16 residues. CDR3 sequence reads: CASSPGQGAVACEQYF. CDR3 in DNA: TGTGCCAGCAGCCCGGGACAGGGGGCGGTTGCCTGCGAGCAGTACTTC.

V usage is TRBV12-3 or TRBV12-4 and J usage is TRBJ2-1; 10 nucleotides line up with TRBD2. The CDR3 loop spans 19 amino acids. The V and J ends lost 6 bases and 0 bases, in that order; junction bases with no gene match: 14. CDR3 bases: TGTGCCAGCAGGGGCGAGGCTAGCGGGGGCCAGAGCTCCTACAATGAGCAGTTCTTC. Encoded protein: CASRGEASGGQSSYNEQFF.

The chain employs TRBV29-1 and TRBJ1-3, with 7 bases identical to TRBD1. CDR1 and CDR2 from the germline V gene are SQVTM and ANQGSEA. The junction had 1 base not matched to a gene; V was cut back by 3 bases and J by 2 bases. This CDR3 has 13 residues. The CDR3 protein is CSVDTGAGNTIYF. Written as DNA, the CDR3 is TGCAGCGTTGACACAGGGGCTGGAAACACCATATATTTT.

DNA of the CDR3: TGCAGCGGCCAGCGGGGGGGATTTACAGATACGCAGTATTTT. Its translation: CSGQRGGFTDTQYF. This chain joins TRBV29-1 and TRBJ2-3, with TRBD2 matching 10 bases. Germline V CDR1 and CDR2: SQVTM, ANQGSEA. This CDR3 is 14 amino acids long. V lost 7 bases, J lost 3 bases, and 7 bases stayed unmatched.

Of note for this clonotype: A read error is possible here, since a much larger clone lies one base away. The chain employs TRBV2 and TRBJ2-7, with 11 bases lining up with TRBD2. Germline V gene sequence: CDR1 SNHLY, CDR2 FYNNEI. This CDR3 region has 14 residues. In DNA, the CDR3 is TGTGCCAGTTCTAGCGGGAGGAACTCCTACGAGCAGTGCTTC. Its translation is CASSSGRNSYEQCF. Full variable domain (remainder filled in from reference TRBV2 and TRBJ2-7): EPEVTQTPSHQVTQMGQEVILRCVPISNHLYFYWYRQILGQKVEFLVSFYNNEISEKSEIFDDQFSVERPDGSNFTLKIRSTKLEDSAMYFCASSSGRNSYEQCFGPGTRLTVT.

Worth noting for this clonotype: A much larger clone lies a single base off, so this may be a read error. This chain connects TRBV12-3 or TRBV12-4 to TRBJ2-1; D gene ambiguous. CDR3 length equals 14 residues. V was trimmed by 3 bases and J by 9 bases, leaving 15 bases between them. In DNA form, the CDR3 reads TGTGCCAGCAGTTTCGGAATAGTCATGAGTGAGCAGTTCTTC. This codes for CASSFGIVMSEQFF.